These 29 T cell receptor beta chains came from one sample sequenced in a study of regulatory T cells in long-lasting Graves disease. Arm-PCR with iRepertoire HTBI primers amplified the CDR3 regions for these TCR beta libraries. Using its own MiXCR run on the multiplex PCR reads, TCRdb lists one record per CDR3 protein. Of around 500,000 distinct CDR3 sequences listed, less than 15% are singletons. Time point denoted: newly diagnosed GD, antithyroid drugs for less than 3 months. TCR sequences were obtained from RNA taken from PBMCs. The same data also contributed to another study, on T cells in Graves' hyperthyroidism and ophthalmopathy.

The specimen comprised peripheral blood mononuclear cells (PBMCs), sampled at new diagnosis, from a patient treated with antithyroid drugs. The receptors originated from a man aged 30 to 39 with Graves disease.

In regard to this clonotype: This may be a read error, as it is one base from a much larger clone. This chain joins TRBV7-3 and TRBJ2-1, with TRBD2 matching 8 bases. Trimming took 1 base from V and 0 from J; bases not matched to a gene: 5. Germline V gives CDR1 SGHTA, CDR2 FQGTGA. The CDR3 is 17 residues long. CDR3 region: CASSLIGGGLSYNEQFF. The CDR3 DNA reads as TGTGCCAGCAGCTTAATCGGCGGGGGGCTCTCCTACAATGAGCAGTTCTTC. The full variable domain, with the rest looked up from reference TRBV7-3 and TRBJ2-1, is GAGVSQTPSNKVTEKGKYVELRCDPISGHTALYWYRQSLGQGPEFLIYFQGTGAADDSGLPNDRFFAVRPEGSVSTLKIQRTERGDSAVYLCASSLIGGGLSYNEQFFGPGTRLTVL.

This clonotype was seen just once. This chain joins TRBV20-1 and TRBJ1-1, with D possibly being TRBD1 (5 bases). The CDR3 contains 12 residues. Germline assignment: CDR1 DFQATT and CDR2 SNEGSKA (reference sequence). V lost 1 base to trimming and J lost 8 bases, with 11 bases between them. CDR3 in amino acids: CSARGGVREAFF. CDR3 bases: TGCAGTGCTAGAGGGGGGGTTAGGGAAGCTTTCTTT.

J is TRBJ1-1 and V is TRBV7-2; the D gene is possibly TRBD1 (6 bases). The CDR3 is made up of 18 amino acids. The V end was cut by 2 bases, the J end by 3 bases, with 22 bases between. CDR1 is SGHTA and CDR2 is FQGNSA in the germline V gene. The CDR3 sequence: CASSLRDGGGPADTEAFF. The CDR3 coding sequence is TGTGCCAGCAGCTTACGTGACGGGGGGGGGCCGGCGGACACTGAAGCTTTCTTT. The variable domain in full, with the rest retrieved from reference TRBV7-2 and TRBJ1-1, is GAGVSQSPSNKVTEKGKDVELRCDPISGHTALYWYRQSLGQGLEFLIYFQGNSAPDKSGLPSDRFSAERTGGSVSTLTIQRTQQEDSAVYLCASSLRDGGGPADTEAFFGQGTRLTVV.

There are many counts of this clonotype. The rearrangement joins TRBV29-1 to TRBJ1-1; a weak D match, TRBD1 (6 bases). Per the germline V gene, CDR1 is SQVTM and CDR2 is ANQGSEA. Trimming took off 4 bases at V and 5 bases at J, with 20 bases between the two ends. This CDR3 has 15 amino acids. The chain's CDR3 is CSVVPGAIWGTEAFF. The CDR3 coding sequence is TGCAGCGTTGTTCCGGGGGCGATATGGGGGACTGAAGCTTTCTTT.

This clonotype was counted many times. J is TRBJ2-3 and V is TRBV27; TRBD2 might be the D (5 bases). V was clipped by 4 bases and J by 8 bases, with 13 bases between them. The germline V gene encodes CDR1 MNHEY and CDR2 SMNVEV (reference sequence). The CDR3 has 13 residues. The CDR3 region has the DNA TGTGCCAGCAGTTGGGCCCCCAGCGGTACGCAGTATTTT. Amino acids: CASSWAPSGTQYF.

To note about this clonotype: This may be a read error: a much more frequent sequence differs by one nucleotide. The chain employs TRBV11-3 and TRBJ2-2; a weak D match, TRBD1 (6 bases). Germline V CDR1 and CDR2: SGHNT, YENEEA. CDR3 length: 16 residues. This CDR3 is CAGSLGGRANTGELFF. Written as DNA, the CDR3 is TGTGCCGGCAGCTTAGGGGGACGGGCTAACACCGGGGAGCTGTTTTTT.

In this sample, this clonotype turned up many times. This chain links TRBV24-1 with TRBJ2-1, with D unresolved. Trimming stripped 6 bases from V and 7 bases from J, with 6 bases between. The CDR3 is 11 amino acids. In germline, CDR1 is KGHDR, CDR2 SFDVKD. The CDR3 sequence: CATSYENEQFF. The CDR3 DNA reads TGTGCCACCAGTTATGAAAATGAGCAGTTCTTC.

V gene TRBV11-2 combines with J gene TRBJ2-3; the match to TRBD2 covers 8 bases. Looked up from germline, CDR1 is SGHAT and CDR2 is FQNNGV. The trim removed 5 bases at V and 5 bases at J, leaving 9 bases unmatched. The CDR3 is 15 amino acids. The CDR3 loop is CASSHRRGAGDTQYF. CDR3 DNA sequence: TGTGCCAGCAGCCACAGGCGGGGGGCGGGAGATACGCAGTATTTT.

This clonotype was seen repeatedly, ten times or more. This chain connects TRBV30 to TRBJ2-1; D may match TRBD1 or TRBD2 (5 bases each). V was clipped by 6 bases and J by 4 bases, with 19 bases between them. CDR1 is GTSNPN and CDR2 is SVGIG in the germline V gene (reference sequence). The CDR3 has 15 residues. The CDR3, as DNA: TGTGCCTGCGTGCTCGTGACGGGACGATACAATGAGCAGTTCTTC. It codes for CACVLVTGRYNEQFF.

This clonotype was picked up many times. In DNA, the CDR3 is TGTGCCAGCAGCCTGCCGGGACCCGCGGGGGAGACCCAGTACTTC. Translation gives CASSLPGPAGETQYF. The rearrangement links TRBV11-2 to TRBJ2-5, with D possibly TRBD2 on 6 matching bases. The ends were cut back, 5 bases at V and 5 bases at J, with 18 bases in the middle. In germline, CDR1 is SGHAT, CDR2 FQNNGV. The CDR3 runs to 15 residues.

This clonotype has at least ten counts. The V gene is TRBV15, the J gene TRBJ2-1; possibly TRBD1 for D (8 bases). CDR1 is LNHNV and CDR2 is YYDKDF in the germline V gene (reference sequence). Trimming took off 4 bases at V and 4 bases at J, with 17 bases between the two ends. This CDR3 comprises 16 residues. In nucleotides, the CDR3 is TGTGCCACCAGCATACAGGGGGGGAATAGTTACAATGAGCAGTTCTTC. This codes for CATSIQGGNSYNEQFF.

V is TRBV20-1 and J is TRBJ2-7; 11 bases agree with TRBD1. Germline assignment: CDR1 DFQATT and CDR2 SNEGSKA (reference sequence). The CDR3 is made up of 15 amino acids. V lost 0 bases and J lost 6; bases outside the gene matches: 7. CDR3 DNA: TGCAGTGCTAGAGATATGGACAGGGGGCTTCGCGAGCAGTACTTC. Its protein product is CSARDMDRGLREQYF.

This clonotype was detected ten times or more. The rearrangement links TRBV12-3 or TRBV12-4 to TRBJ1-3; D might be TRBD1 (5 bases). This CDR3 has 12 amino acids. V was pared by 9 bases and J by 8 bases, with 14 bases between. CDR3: CASCERGDTIYF. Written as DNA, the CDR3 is TGTGCCAGTTGTGAACGGGGGGACACCATATATTTT.

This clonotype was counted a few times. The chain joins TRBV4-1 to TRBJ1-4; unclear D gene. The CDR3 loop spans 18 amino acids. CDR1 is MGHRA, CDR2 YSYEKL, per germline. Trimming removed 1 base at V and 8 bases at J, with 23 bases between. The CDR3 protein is CASSQAPGPRQGNEKLFF. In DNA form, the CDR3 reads TGCGCCAGCAGCCAAGCTCCGGGCCCTCGCCAAGGGAACGAAAAACTGTTTTTT.

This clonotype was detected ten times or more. CDR3 nucleotide sequence: TGCAGTGCTAGAGACGGTAGCGGGAGGAAGGGTGAGCAGTTCTTC. Translating gives CSARDGSGRKGEQFF. This rearrangement joins TRBV20-1 to TRBJ2-1, with 10 bases matching TRBD2. The CDR3 extends over 15 amino acids. The V segment lost 0 bases and the J segment 9 bases; nucleotides outside the gene matches: 8. Germline values: CDR1 DFQATT, CDR2 SNEGSKA (reference sequence).

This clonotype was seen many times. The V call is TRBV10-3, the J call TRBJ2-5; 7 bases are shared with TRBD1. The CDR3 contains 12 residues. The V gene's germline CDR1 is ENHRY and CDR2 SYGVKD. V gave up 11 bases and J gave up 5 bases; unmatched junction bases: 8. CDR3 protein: CACRDRGETQYF. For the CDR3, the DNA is TGTGCCTGCCGGGACAGAGGGGAGACCCAGTACTTC.

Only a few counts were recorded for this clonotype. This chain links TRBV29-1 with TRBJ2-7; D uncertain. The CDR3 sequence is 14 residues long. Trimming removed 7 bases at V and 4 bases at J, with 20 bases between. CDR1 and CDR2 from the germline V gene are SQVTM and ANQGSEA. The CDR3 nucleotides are TGCAGCGCCGGTCCCGGTAGGATACTTTACGAGCAGTACTTC. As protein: CSAGPGRILYEQYF.

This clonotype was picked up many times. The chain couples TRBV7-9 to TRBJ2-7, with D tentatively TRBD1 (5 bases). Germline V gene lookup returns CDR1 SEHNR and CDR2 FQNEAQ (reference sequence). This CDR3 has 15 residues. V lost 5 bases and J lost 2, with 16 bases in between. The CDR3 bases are TGTGCCAGCAGCCCGATGGAGCAGGGAACCTACGAGCAGTACTTC. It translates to CASSPMEQGTYEQYF.

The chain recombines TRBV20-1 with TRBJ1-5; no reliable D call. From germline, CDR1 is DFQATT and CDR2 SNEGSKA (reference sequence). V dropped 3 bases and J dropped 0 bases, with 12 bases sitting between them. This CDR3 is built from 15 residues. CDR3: CSARKEDYSNQPQHF. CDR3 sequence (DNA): TGCAGTGCTAGGAAAGAGGATTATAGCAATCAGCCCCAGCATTTT.

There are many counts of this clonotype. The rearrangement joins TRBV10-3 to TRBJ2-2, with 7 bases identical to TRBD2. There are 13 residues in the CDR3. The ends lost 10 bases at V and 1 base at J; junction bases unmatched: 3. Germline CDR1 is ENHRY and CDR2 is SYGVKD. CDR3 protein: CATVAGNTGELFF. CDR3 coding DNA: TGTGCCACAGTAGCGGGGAACACCGGGGAGCTGTTTTTT.

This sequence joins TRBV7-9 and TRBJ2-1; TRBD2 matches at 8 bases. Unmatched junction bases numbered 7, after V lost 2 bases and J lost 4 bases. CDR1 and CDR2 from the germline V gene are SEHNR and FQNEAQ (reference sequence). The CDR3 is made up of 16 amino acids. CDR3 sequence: CASSLQPGLVYNEQFF. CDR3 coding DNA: TGTGCCAGCAGCTTACAACCGGGACTAGTGTACAATGAGCAGTTCTTC.

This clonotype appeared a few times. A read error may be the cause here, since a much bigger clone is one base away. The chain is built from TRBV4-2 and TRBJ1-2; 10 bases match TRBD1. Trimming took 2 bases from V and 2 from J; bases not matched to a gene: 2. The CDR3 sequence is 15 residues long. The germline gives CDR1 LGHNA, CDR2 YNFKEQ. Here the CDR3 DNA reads TGTGCCAGCAGCCAAACGACAGGGGGCAACTATGGCTACACCTTC. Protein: CASSQTTGGNYGYTF.

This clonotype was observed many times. The CDR3 loop reads CASSPGSQGATQYF. DNA of the CDR3: TGTGCCAGCAGCCCGGGTAGTCAGGGGGCGACCCAGTACTTC. The chain is built from TRBV27 and TRBJ2-5, with 8 bases fitting TRBD1. This CDR3 is built from 14 residues. V was clipped by 6 bases and J by 7 bases; unmatched bases: 10. Germline V gene data show CDR1 as MNHEY and CDR2 as SMNVEV (reference sequence).

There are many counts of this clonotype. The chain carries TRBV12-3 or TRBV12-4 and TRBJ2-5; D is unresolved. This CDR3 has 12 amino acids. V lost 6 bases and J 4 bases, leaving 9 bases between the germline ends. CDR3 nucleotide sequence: TGTGCCAGCAGGCAGGCTTTAGAGACCCAGTACTTC. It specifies CASRQALETQYF.

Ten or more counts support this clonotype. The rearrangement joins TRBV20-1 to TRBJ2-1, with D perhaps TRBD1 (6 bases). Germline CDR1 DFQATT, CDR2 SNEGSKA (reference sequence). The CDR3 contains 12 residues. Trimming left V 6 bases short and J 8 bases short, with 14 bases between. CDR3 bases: TGCAGTGCCTCTTTACAGGGCGATGAGCAGTTCTTC. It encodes CSASLQGDEQFF.

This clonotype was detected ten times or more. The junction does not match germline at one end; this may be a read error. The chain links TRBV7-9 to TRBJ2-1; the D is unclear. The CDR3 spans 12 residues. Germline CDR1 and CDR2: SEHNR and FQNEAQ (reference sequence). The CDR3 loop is CASTPPGYAFAF. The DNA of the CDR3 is TGTGCCAGCACCCCTCCGGGTTATGCCTTTGCCTTC.

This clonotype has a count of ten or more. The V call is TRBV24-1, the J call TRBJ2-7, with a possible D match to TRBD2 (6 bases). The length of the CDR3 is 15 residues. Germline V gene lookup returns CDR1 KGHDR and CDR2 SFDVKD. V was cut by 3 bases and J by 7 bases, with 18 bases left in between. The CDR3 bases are TGTGCCACCAGTGATCGGACTACCGTAAAGGGGGAGCAGTACTTC. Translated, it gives CATSDRTTVKGEQYF.

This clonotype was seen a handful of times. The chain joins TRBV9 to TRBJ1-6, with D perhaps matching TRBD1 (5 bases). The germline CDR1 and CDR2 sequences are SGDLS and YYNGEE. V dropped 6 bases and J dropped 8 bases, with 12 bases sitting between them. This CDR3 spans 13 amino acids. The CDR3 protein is CASTSTEDSPLHF. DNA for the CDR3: TGTGCCAGCACATCGACAGAGGATTCACCCCTCCACTTT.

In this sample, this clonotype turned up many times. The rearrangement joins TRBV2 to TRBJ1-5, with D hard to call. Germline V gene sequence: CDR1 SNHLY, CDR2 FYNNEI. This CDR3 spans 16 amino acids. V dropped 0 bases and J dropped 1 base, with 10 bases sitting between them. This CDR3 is CASSEAGRESNQPQHF. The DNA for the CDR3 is TGTGCCAGCAGTGAAGCAGGGAGGGAGAGCAATCAGCCCCAGCATTTT.